The source of this TCR beta chain is a study of T cells in Graves' hyperthyroidism and ophthalmopathy. The wider study: Initial diagnosis, before any treatment, was when peripheral blood was collected. Whole-study results and caveats: Most thyroid-expanded clonotypes above 0.001 were also found in blood. The model predicted ophthalmopathy a median around six months before onset. Ophthalmopathy was told apart from stable hyperthyroidism by a 13 V-J model.

The investigators amplified TCR beta CDR3 regions from RNA transcripts. The HTBI primer set served for first-round RT-PCR of the TCR CDR3. TCRdb reanalysed the multiplex PCR reads using MiXCR and keeps one entry per CDR3 protein. This table holds 500,000 to 600,000 distinct CDR3 sequences, 20% found once. The length of the CDR3 is 13 residues. Trimming stripped 6 bases from V and 0 bases from J, with 6 bases between. Concerning this clonotype itself: As yet, its antigen is unknown.

The source of this sequence is a man in his forties with Graves' ophthalmopathy. Sequenced sample: blood. This chain links TRBV12-3 or TRBV12-4 with TRBJ1-3; no firm D call. CDR3 protein: CASRHNSGNTIYF. CDR3 nucleotides: TGTGCCAGCAGACACAACTCTGGAAACACCATATATTTT.